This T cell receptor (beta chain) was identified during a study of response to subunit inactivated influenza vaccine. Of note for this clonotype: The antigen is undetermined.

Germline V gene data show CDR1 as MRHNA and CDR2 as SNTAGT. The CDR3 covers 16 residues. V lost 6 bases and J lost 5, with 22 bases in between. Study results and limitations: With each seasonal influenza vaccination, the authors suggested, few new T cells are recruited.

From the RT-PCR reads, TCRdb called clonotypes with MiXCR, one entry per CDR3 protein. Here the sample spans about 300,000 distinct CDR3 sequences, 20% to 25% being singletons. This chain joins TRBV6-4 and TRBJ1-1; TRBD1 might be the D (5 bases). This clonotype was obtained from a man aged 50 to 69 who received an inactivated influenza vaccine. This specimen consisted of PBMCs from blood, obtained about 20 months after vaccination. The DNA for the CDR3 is TGTGCCAGCAGCTCCGAGTTTAGTTGGGGGATAACTGAAGCTTTCTTT. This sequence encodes CASSSEFSWGITEAFF.